A selection of T cell receptor beta chains follows, all from one sample in a study of PD-L1 blockade in urothelial cancer. Assay: immunoSEQ multiplex PCR; the TCRdb copy retains only in-frame clones and omits some. The profile covers 53,000 or so clones, with 75% to 90% appearing a single time and 16% taken by the ten largest. The specimen comprised PBMCs, sampled around atezolizumab (anti-PD-L1) treatment. Receptors were obtained from a man aged 55-75 years with urothelial cancer. CDR3s include the opening cysteine and the closing phenylalanine or tryptophan. A D gene is named only where the DNA matches it firmly. Clone size is shown for a subset of rows, as once, few, many or a class of expanded clone.

>TRBV5-5|-|-|11|TRBJ2-7
TGTGCCAGCAGCCCCAACTACGAGCAGTACTTC
CASSPNYEQYF
>TRBV19|-|few|13|TRBJ2-7
TGTGCCAGTAGTATGACCGGGGTAGGAGAGCAGTACTTC
CASSMTGVGEQYF
>TRBV6-4|TRBD1|once|16|TRBJ2-6
TGTGCCAGCAGCCCCGAAGGGGGCACTGGGGCCAACGTCCTGACTTTC
CASSPEGGTGANVLTF
>TRBV27|-|few|14|TRBJ2-7
TGTGCCAGCAGAGCACAGGGTTCAGCTCGCGAGCAGTACTTC
CASRAQGSAREQYF
>TRBV30|-|few|14|TRBJ2-3
TGTGCCTGGAGGGTTGGCAGGGGCATAGATACGCAGTATTTT
CAWRVGRGIDTQYF
>TRBV5-1|-|medium-sized|15|TRBJ1-1
TGCGCCAGCAGCTTGAGGGGACAAGTGAACACTGAAGCTTTCTTT
CASSLRGQVNTEAFF
>TRBV18|-|-|15|TRBJ1-2
TGTGCCAGCTCACCCTTGTCCAGGCCAAACTATGGCTACACCTTC
CASSPLSRPNYGYTF
>TRBV6-1|TRBD1|-|15|TRBJ2-7
TGTGCCAGCACTTGGGCCGGGACAGGGAACTACGAGCAGTACTTC
CASTWAGTGNYEQYF
>TRBV7-7|TRBD2|-|19|TRBJ2-1
TGTGCTAGCAGCTTAAGGGTCCCGGGAGGGACGGGCACCTACAATGAGCAGTTCTTC
CASSLRVPGGTGTYNEQFF
>TRBV5-1|-|-|15|TRBJ2-1
TGCGCCAGCAGCGTGGGACCCTCGGGCTACAATGAGCAGTTCTTC
CASSVGPSGYNEQFF
>TRBV9|-|-|15|TRBJ2-7
TGTGCCAGCAGCGTAGATCCCGACACCCGGGGCGAGCAGTACTTC
CASSVDPDTRGEQYF
>TRBV2|TRBD1|-|14|TRBJ2-3
TGTGCCAGCAAAGACCGGACAGGGGGCGGTACGCAGTATTTT
CASKDRTGGGTQYF
>TRBV7-9|-|-|14|TRBJ2-7
TGTGCCAGCAGCCCCCGACAGTCCTCCTACGAGCAGTACTTC
CASSPRQSSYEQYF
>TRBV6-5|TRBD2|-|16|TRBJ2-1
TGTGCCAGCATTTCCTCGTGGGCTAGCGGGCTCAATGAGCAGTTCTTC
CASISSWASGLNEQFF
>TRBV7-7|-|-|13|TRBJ1-1
TGTGCTAGCAGCTTAGCGACAGGCACTGAAGCTTTCTTT
CASSLATGTEAFF
>TRBV9|TRBD2|-|17|TRBJ2-5
TGTGCCAGCAGCCCTCCTCAAGCAGCGGGGGGTACGGAGACCCAGTACTTC
CASSPPQAAGGTETQYF
>TRBV5-4|TRBD1|-|15|TRBJ2-7
TGTGCCAGCAGCACGGCAGGGACAGGGGGCTACGAGCAGTACTTC
CASSTAGTGGYEQYF
>TRBV19|-|once|16|TRBJ1-4
TGTGCCAGTAGTGTCAACCGGGGTTCAACTAATGAAAAACTGTTTTTT
CASSVNRGSTNEKLFF
>TRBV28|-|-|14|TRBJ2-7
TGTGCCAGCAGTTTTCCGAGGGCCGCCGTCGAGCAGTACTTC
CASSFPRAAVEQYF
>TRBV19|TRBD2|-|18|TRBJ2-3
TGTGCCAGTAGTCTTTTCATAGGGGCGGGGGGTAGCACAGATACGCAGTATTTT
CASSLFIGAGGSTDTQYF
>TRBV2|-|-|12|TRBJ2-1
TGTGCCAGCAGTCCCTTTTACAATGAGCAGTTCTTC
CASSPFYNEQFF
>TRBV9|TRBD1|-|18|TRBJ2-1
TGTGCCAGCAGCGTAAAGGGACAGGGAGTTTCGGGGTACAATGAGCAGTTCTTC
CASSVKGQGVSGYNEQFF
>TRBV28|TRBD1|-|16|TRBJ2-6
TGTGCCAGCATGCGACAGGGGGCATCTGGGGCCAACGTCCTGACTTTC
CASMRQGASGANVLTF
>TRBV7-8|-|-|17|TRBJ2-1
TGTGCCAGCAGCTTAACGGGATCTACCCCCCCCTACAATGAGCAGTTCTTC
CASSLTGSTPPYNEQFF
>TRBV2|TRBD1|-|15|TRBJ2-5
TGTGCCAGCAGTGAAACAGGGGGCGTTTGGGAGACCCAGTACTTC
CASSETGGVWETQYF
>TRBV7-9|TRBD1|once|13|TRBJ1-2
TGTGCCAGCAGCTTAACAGGGGGGATCGACTACACCTTC
CASSLTGGIDYTF
>TRBV29-1|-|once|14|TRBJ2-6
TGCAGCGTTGATGGCCCCTCTGGGGCCAACGTCCTGACTTTC
CSVDGPSGANVLTF
>TRBV6-7|TRBD2|-|19|TRBJ2-1
TGTGCCAGCAGTTACCCCGGGACTAGCGGAGAAAGAACCTACAATGAGCAGTTCTTC
CASSYPGTSGERTYNEQFF
>TRBV9|-|-|11|TRBJ2-5
TGTGCCAGCAGCGCGGGGGAGACCCAGTACTTC
CASSAGETQYF
>TRBV9|-|-|19|TRBJ2-2
TGTGCCAGCAGCGCCCCAATCCATCACCCCTCAGTGGCTCAGGGGGAGCTGTTTTTT
CASSAPIHHPSVAQGELFF
>TRBV6-1|TRBD1|-|15|TRBJ1-5
TGTGCCAGCAGTATTTGGGGGACAGAACAGCAGCCCCAGCATTTT
CASSIWGTEQQPQHF